This is a list of T cell receptor beta chains from one sample in a study of OX40 agonist ivuxolimab in advanced cancers. Sequencing used immunoSEQ multiplex PCR; TCRdb keeps in-frame clones, though not all of them. The sample has roughly 86,000 clones; around 85% are singletons. This specimen consisted of CD4+ or CD8+ T cells sorted from blood, obtained in a trial of the OX40 agonist ivuxolimab. Receptors were obtained from an adult with an advanced solid tumor such as melanoma, head and neck, liver or kidney cancer. The CDR3 runs from the conserved cysteine through the conserved F or W. D genes are given only for firm matches. Some rows mark clone size as missing; the rest say once, few, many or name a class of expanded clone.

D gene	clone size	V gene	J gene	CDR3 DNA	CDR3 protein
-	-	TRBV29-1	TRBJ1-4	TGCAGCGCTGGGGGCCTGAATGAAAAACTGTTTTTT	CSAGGLNEKLFF
TRBD1	-	TRBV15	TRBJ2-4	TGTGCCACCAGCTCCCGACAGGGAAACATTCAGTACTTC	CATSSRQGNIQYF
-	-	TRBV11-2	TRBJ1-5	TGTGCCAGCAGCTTAGAGGCAGGGTTGGGACAGCCCCAGCATTTT	CASSLEAGLGQPQHF
TRBD1	-	TRBV6-5	TRBJ2-3	TGTGCCAGCAGCCCCGGGACAGCGCGCACAGATACGCAGTATTTT	CASSPGTARTDTQYF
TRBD2	-	TRBV9	TRBJ2-1	TGTGCCAGCAGCGTAGGCGCTAGCGGGAGTACTGAGCAGTTCTTC	CASSVGASGSTEQFF
-	once	TRBV20-1	TRBJ2-1	TGCAGTGCTCAGGTTTACAATGAGCAGTTCTTC	CSAQVYNEQFF
-	-	TRBV27	TRBJ1-2	TGTGCCAGCAGTCGATTGGACAGTAACTATGGCTACACCTTC	CASSRLDSNYGYTF
-	once	TRBV14	TRBJ2-5	TGTGCCAGCAGCCAAGTCGGGCGGGGCCCCCAAGAGACCCAGTACTTC	CASSQVGRGPQETQYF
TRBD1	-	TRBV6-5	TRBJ2-7	TGTGCCACCCGACGGACAGGGGGAATAGGGGAGCAGTACTTC	CATRRTGGIGEQYF
TRBD2	-	TRBV7-9	TRBJ2-1	TGTGCCAGCAGTCAAGCCCTCGGGACTAGACTATACAATGAGCAGTTCTTC	CASSQALGTRLYNEQFF
-	-	TRBV11-2	TRBJ2-1	TGTGCCAGCAGCCAACCGACCCGCCTCTCCTACAATGAGCAGTTCTTC	CASSQPTRLSYNEQFF
-	-	TRBV7-2	TRBJ1-5	TGTGCCAGCAGCTTAAAAGGGGCGAGCAATCAGCCCCAGCATTTT	CASSLKGASNQPQHF
TRBD2	-	TRBV7-9	TRBJ2-1	TGTGCCAGCAGCTTACGGCCGGGACTAGCGGACAATGAGCAGTTCTTC	CASSLRPGLADNEQFF
TRBD2	-	TRBV6-1	TRBJ2-1	TGTGCCAGCAGTGACCTACTAGCGGGCCTCTACAATGAGCAGTTCTTC	CASSDLLAGLYNEQFF
-	once	TRBV30	TRBJ2-7	TGTGCCTGGAGGGAAAGTCTCTACGAGCAGTACTTC	CAWRESLYEQYF
-	-	TRBV18	TRBJ2-2	TGTGCCAGCTCACCATCAAGCAGGAACACCGGGGAGCTGTTTTTT	CASSPSSRNTGELFF
-	-	TRBV9	TRBJ2-1	TGTGCCAGCAGCGTAGAGGTTCGGGGCGGGAACAATGAGCAGTTCTTC	CASSVEVRGGNNEQFF
TRBD1	-	TRBV11-2	TRBJ1-2	TGTGCCAGCAGCTTAGACAGGGGGCAAGGCGGCTACACCTTC	CASSLDRGQGGYTF
-	-	TRBV5-1	TRBJ2-1	TGCGCCAGCAGCACCGGGGTTACGGACAATGAGCAGTTCTTC	CASSTGVTDNEQFF
-	-	TRBV6-5	TRBJ2-7	TGTGCCAGCAGCGACAGGCCCCTTATAGACGAGCAGTACTTC	CASSDRPLIDEQYF
-	-	TRBV5-1	TRBJ1-3	TGCGCCAGCAGCCAGGGGTGGTCTGGAAACACCATATATTTT	CASSQGWSGNTIYF
-	-	TRBV15	TRBJ1-5	TGTGCCACCAGTGTGGGGGCGGGGGGCAATCAGCCCCAGCATTTT	CATSVGAGGNQPQHF
-	-	TRBV10-3	TRBJ2-2	TGTGCCATCAGTGAGTCGACGAGCTACACCGGGGAGCTGTTTTTT	CAISESTSYTGELFF
TRBD2	-	TRBV5-4	TRBJ2-7	TGTGCCAGCAGCTTATCCCGGGGGGAGAACGAGCAGTACTTC	CASSLSRGENEQYF
-	-	TRBV7-9	TRBJ2-7	TGTGCCAGCAGCTTAACGGAGACACCGCCCCTCGAGCAGTACTTC	CASSLTETPPLEQYF
-	-	TRBV7-3	TRBJ2-7	TGTGCCAGCAGCTTTTCGCAGGGGGGCTACGAGCAGTACTTC	CASSFSQGGYEQYF
-	-	TRBV5-1	TRBJ1-2	TGCGCCAGCAGCTTGGCCGGGAGGGAAGGAGGCTACACCTTC	CASSLAGREGGYTF
TRBD1	-	TRBV10-2	TRBJ1-2	TGCGCCAGCAGTGAGTCCACAGGGGAGGGTAACTATGGCTACACCTTC	CASSESTGEGNYGYTF
TRBD1	-	TRBV7-2	TRBJ2-4	TGTGCCAGCAGCTCCGGGACAGGGGATAACATTCAGTACTTC	CASSSGTGDNIQYF
-	-	TRBV7-6	TRBJ1-5	TGTGCCAGCAGCTTATCCCTCAATCAGCCCCAGCATTTT	CASSLSLNQPQHF
-	-	TRBV19	TRBJ2-3	TGTGCCAGTAGCTCTGGACAGACGAACACAGATACGCAGTATTTT	CASSSGQTNTDTQYF
TRBD1	-	TRBV28	TRBJ2-1	TGTGCCAGCAGTTCGCTGGACAGGGTAGGGAATGAGCAGTTCTTC	CASSSLDRVGNEQFF
-	few	TRBV6-6	TRBJ1-3	TGTGCCAGCAGGGCCGGGGGCGATGGAAACACCATATATTTT	CASRAGGDGNTIYF
TRBD1	-	TRBV7-9	TRBJ1-4	TGTGCCAGCAGCCAAGGGGGCAGAACTAATGAAAAACTGTTTTTT	CASSQGGRTNEKLFF
-	-	TRBV4-2	TRBJ1-2	TGTGCCAGCAGCCAAGAAACAGGCAGGGCCAACTATGGCTACACCTTC	CASSQETGRANYGYTF
-	-	TRBV2	TRBJ1-4	TGTGCCAGCAGTGAACGGGGACTTCAGGGCGAAAAACTGTTTTTT	CASSERGLQGEKLFF
-	-	TRBV13	TRBJ2-7	TGTGCCAGCAGTACTACCTCCTACGAGCAGTACTTC	CASSTTSYEQYF
-	-	TRBV5-8	TRBJ2-3	TGTGCCAGCAGCTTCCAGGGAGAGGGGGCAGATACGCAGTATTTT	CASSFQGEGADTQYF
-	once	TRBV7-7	TRBJ2-5	TGTGCCAGCAGCAAGGGGGGATTAGGGGAGACCCAGTACTTC	CASSKGGLGETQYF
TRBD1	-	TRBV4-3	TRBJ1-2	TGCGCCAGCAGCCTTGACAGGGTCGATGGCTACACCTTC	CASSLDRVDGYTF
-	-	TRBV7-3	TRBJ1-6	TGTGCCAGCAGCCTTTCCGGCAATTCACCCCTCCACTTT	CASSLSGNSPLHF
-	-	TRBV4-1	TRBJ1-5	TGCGCCAGCAGCCAAGATAGGACGAATCAGCCCCAGCATTTT	CASSQDRTNQPQHF
TRBD1	few	TRBV19	TRBJ1-1	TGTGCCACTTACAGGGGGCTGCGTGCTTTCTTT	CATYRGLRAFF
-	-	TRBV25-1	TRBJ2-7	TGTGCCAGTTCGAACTCCTACGAGCAGTACTTC	CASSNSYEQYF
TRBD1	-	TRBV6-5	TRBJ1-4	TGTGCCAGCAGACCCCAAGGGACAGGGAACGAAAAACTGTTTTTT	CASRPQGTGNEKLFF
-	-	TRBV28	TRBJ1-5	TGTGCCAGCATTAGCGGGACGATCAATCAGCCCCAGCATTTT	CASISGTINQPQHF
TRBD1	-	TRBV28	TRBJ1-3	TGTGCCAGCAGGGGACAGGGAACTGGAAACACCATATATTTT	CASRGQGTGNTIYF
-	-	TRBV4-1	TRBJ1-5	TGCGCCAGCAGCCAAGACGGGGGGGGCTGGGATCAGCCCCAGCATTTT	CASSQDGGGWDQPQHF
TRBD1	-	TRBV30	TRBJ2-5	TGTGCCTGGAGTCTGGGGACAGGGTGGCAAGAGACCCAGTACTTC	CAWSLGTGWQETQYF
TRBD1	-	TRBV6-5	TRBJ2-7	TGTGCCACCTCCCGGGACAGACCCTACGAGCAGTACTTC	CATSRDRPYEQYF